A single sample gave rise to the 21 T cell receptor beta chains below, sequenced in a study of shared clonotypes between healthy human individuals (TCRdb year 2020). Library construction relied on the immunoSEQ multiplex PCR assay. In its TCRdb copy, this immuneACCESS table keeps in-frame sequences only and misses some clones. Where compared with another copy, unresolved V genes explain less than half of these, and the others have no known cause. The sample includes 600,000 to 750,000 clones, with roughly 91% observed a single time. The ten largest clonotypes hold about 34% of the sample. Sequenced input: memory CD8+ T cells from PBMCs. The sample's cell subset or site label, decoded: CD45RO+ cells pooled with CCR7-negative TemRA cells. Every receptor here comes from a man aged 18 to 29 in good health. Some clones in this sample may be carry-over from other donors' samples.

This sequence joins TRBV15 and TRBJ2-5; possibly TRBD1 or TRBD2 for D (5 bases each). V was clipped by 5 bases and J by 4 bases, with 17 bases between them. The length of the CDR3 is 15 residues. Germline values: CDR1 LNHNV, CDR2 YYDKDF (reference sequence). CDR3 loop: CATSRAGGTVETQYF. CDR3 sequence (DNA): TGTGCCACCAGCCGGGCTGGGGGTACGGTAGAGACCCAGTACTTC.

The genes are TRBV7-2 and TRBJ1-2, with TRBD1 matching 10 bases. The CDR3 has 15 amino acids. Germline CDR1 SGHTA, CDR2 FQGNSA. V was pared by 7 bases and J by 4 bases, with 9 bases of the junction left unmatched. In DNA form, the CDR3 reads TGTGCCAGCAAAGAGGACAGGGGGGATATCTATGGCTACACCTTC. Amino acid sequence: CASKEDRGDIYGYTF. Full variable domain (missing parts from reference TRBV7-2 and TRBJ1-2): GAGVSQSPSNKVTEKGKDVELRCDPISGHTALYWYRQSLGQGLEFLIYFQGNSAPDKSGLPSDRFSAERTGGSVSTLTIQRTQQEDSAVYLCASKEDRGDIYGYTFGSGTRLTVV.

The V and J genes are TRBV19 and TRBJ1-5; D is possibly TRBD1 (6 bases). V was shortened by 1 base and J by 2 bases, with 9 bases between the two germline ends. This CDR3 comprises 15 residues. CDR1 and CDR2 (germline): LNHDA, SQIVND (reference sequence). CDR3 nucleotide sequence: TGTGCCAGTAGTATAGTCGCAGGGGGCAATCAGCCCCAGCATTTT. This codes for CASSIVAGGNQPQHF.

This sequence joins TRBV7-8 and TRBJ1-5, with 8 bases that match TRBD1. The CDR3 extends over 14 amino acids. Trimming cost V 5 bases and J 5 bases; bases outside gene matches: 5. Germline assignment: CDR1 SGHVS and CDR2 FQNEAQ. This CDR3 is CASSPLTGDQPQHF. The CDR3, as DNA: TGTGCCAGCAGCCCCTTGACAGGGGATCAGCCCCAGCATTTT.

V and J are TRBV13 and TRBJ2-7, with 14 bases fitting TRBD2. Trimming took 4 bases from V and 5 from J; bases not matched to a gene: 16. Germline V gene data show CDR1 as PRHDT and CDR2 as FYEKMQ (reference sequence). The CDR3 runs to 19 residues. CDR3 region: CASSSVGPRTSGRFDEQYF. In DNA form, the CDR3 reads TGTGCCAGCAGCTCCGTGGGCCCGAGGACTAGCGGGAGGTTCGACGAGCAGTACTTC.

This rearrangement joins TRBV5-1 to TRBJ2-1, with 14 bases matching TRBD2. The CDR3 spans 17 residues. The junction had 5 bases not matched to a gene; V was cut back by 0 bases and J by 6 bases. Germline V lookup: CDR1 SGHRS, CDR2 YFSETQ. The CDR3 spells CASSLEWGTSGSNEQFF. The CDR3 DNA sequence: TGCGCCAGCAGCTTGGAGTGGGGGACTAGCGGGAGCAATGAGCAGTTCTTC.

This clone has only one observation. The chain links TRBV4-2 to TRBJ1-2; no definite D call. The CDR3 loop spans 14 amino acids. Per the germline V gene, CDR1 is LGHNA and CDR2 is YNFKEQ. V lost 5 bases and J lost 4, with 14 bases in between. CDR3 DNA: TGTGCCAGCAGCTTGGCCGAGGTTTCCTATGGCTACACCTTC. It is translated as CASSLAEVSYGYTF.

The V and J genes are TRBV7-9 and TRBJ2-7; 10 bases map to TRBD1. From germline, CDR1 is SEHNR and CDR2 FQNEAQ (reference sequence). Trimming took 5 bases from V and 5 from J; bases not matched to a gene: 6. The length of the CDR3 is 14 residues. The CDR3 nucleotides read TGTGCCAGCAGCAGCCGGGACAGGGGCCACGAGCAGTACTTC. It translates to CASSSRDRGHEQYF.

V usage is TRBV9 and J usage is TRBJ2-5; tentatively, D is TRBD1 (6 bases). V lost 0 bases to trimming and J lost 0 bases, with 9 bases between them. The CDR3 contains 15 residues. Germline CDR1 reads SGDLS; CDR2 reads YYNGEE. CDR3 nucleotide sequence: TGTGCCAGCAGCGTAGCTAGGGGGTACCAAGAGACCCAGTACTTC. Its protein product is CASSVARGYQETQYF.

V usage is TRBV2 and J usage is TRBJ1-2; tentatively, D is TRBD1 (6 bases). Germline V lookup: CDR1 SNHLY, CDR2 FYNNEI. Deletions cut 6 bases from V and 0 bases from J, with 14 bases between. CDR3 size: 15 residues. CDR3 sequence (DNA): TGTGCCAGCAGAGACGCAGGGGCAGCTAACTATGGCTACACCTTC. This codes for CASRDAGAANYGYTF. Full variable domain (rest looked up from reference TRBV2 and TRBJ1-2): EPEVTQTPSHQVTQMGQEVILRCVPISNHLYFYWYRQILGQKVEFLVSFYNNEISEKSEIFDDQFSVERPDGSNFTLKIRSTKLEDSAMYFCASRDAGAANYGYTFGSGTRLTVV.

This sequence joins TRBV28 and TRBJ2-1; TRBD1 matches at 7 bases. CDR1 is MDHEN, CDR2 SYDVKM, per germline. This CDR3 has 15 residues. Trimming cost V 7 bases and J 7 bases; bases outside gene matches: 13. As DNA, the CDR3 is TGTGCCAGCACCACTGACAGGGTGGGGGCAAATGAGCAGTTCTTC. This encodes CASTTDRVGANEQFF.

The chain uses TRBV28 and TRBJ2-3; 9 bases are shared with TRBD2. J was trimmed by 10 bases and V by 0 bases; bases with no gene match: 11. The germline CDR1 and CDR2 sequences are MDHEN and SYDVKM. The CDR3 has 16 amino acids. The CDR3 coding sequence is TGTGCCAGCAGTTTATGGACAGGGCCTAGCGGGATGGCGCAGTATTTT. It translates to CASSLWTGPSGMAQYF. The full variable domain, in which reference TRBV28 and TRBJ2-3 provide the parts outside the CDR3, is DVKVTQSSRYLVKRTGEKVFLECVQDMDHENMFWYRQDPGLGLRLIYFSYDVKMKEKGDIPEGYSVSREKKERFSLILESASTNQTSMYLCASSLWTGPSGMAQYFGPGTRLTVL.

J is TRBJ2-2 and V is TRBV28, with D possibly matching TRBD1 (6 bases). CDR1 MDHEN and CDR2 SYDVKM come from the germline V gene. V lost 7 bases and J 2 bases, leaving 20 bases between the germline ends. The CDR3 totals 17 residues. CDR3 bases: TGTGCCAGCACCCCCCCCCGGTACAGGGTAAACACCGGGGAGCTGTTTTTT. Its translation: CASTPPRYRVNTGELFF. Filled out from reference TRBV28 and TRBJ2-2, the complete variable domain reads DVKVTQSSRYLVKRTGEKVFLECVQDMDHENMFWYRQDPGLGLRLIYFSYDVKMKEKGDIPEGYSVSREKKERFSLILESASTNQTSMYLCASTPPRYRVNTGELFFGEGSRLTVL.

This chain links TRBV11-3 with TRBJ2-7, with 11 bases aligning to TRBD2. Germline V CDR1 and CDR2: SGHNT, YENEEA. CDR3 size: 14 residues. Unmatched junction bases numbered 3, after V lost 3 bases and J lost 5 bases. The CDR3 bases are TGTGCCAGCAGCTTTAGCGGGAGGGCCGACGAGCAGTACTTC. Translating gives CASSFSGRADEQYF.

The chain's CDR3 is CASSLGLSSYEQYF. CDR3 bases: TGTGCCAGCAGCTTGGGTCTTTCCTCCTACGAGCAGTACTTC. V gene TRBV7-9 combines with J gene TRBJ2-7; D is uncertain. Germline V gene lookup returns CDR1 SEHNR and CDR2 FQNEAQ (reference sequence). Trimming stripped 3 bases from V and 0 bases from J, with 9 bases between. The CDR3 has 14 residues.

V usage is TRBV27 and J usage is TRBJ1-1; D may be TRBD1 (6 bases). With 5 bases removed from V and 4 bases from J, the gap between germline ends came to 17 bases. Germline assignment: CDR1 MNHEY and CDR2 SMNVEV (reference sequence). CDR3 length: 15 residues. CDR3 amino acids: CASSPMGGLVTEAFF. The CDR3 nucleotides read TGTGCCAGCAGTCCTATGGGGGGGCTCGTCACTGAAGCTTTCTTT.

The chain couples TRBV27 to TRBJ1-4; no firm D call. From germline, CDR1 is MNHEY and CDR2 SMNVEV (reference sequence). The CDR3 extends over 15 amino acids. With 4 bases removed from V and 3 bases from J, the gap between germline ends came to 12 bases. For the CDR3, the DNA is TGTGCCAGCAGTTCCTCGGGGTGGGCTAATGAAAAACTGTTTTTT. Amino acid sequence: CASSSSGWANEKLFF.

The gene calls are TRBV6-5 and TRBJ2-7; D call uncertain. This CDR3 has 14 amino acids. V lost 4 bases and J lost 0, with 10 bases in between. The germline CDR1 and CDR2 sequences are MNHEY and SVGAGI. CDR3 coding DNA: TGTGCCAGCAGTTTGGGTTCTCTCTCCTACGAGCAGTACTTC. Its protein product is CASSLGSLSYEQYF.

This chain uses TRBV28 with TRBJ2-1, with 11 positions matching TRBD2. Trimming took 6 bases from V and 3 from J; bases not matched to a gene: 4. The CDR3 covers 15 residues. From germline, CDR1 is MDHEN and CDR2 SYDVKM. CDR3 region: CASSQGLAVYNEQFF. CDR3 in DNA: TGTGCCAGCAGCCAGGGACTAGCGGTCTACAATGAGCAGTTCTTC. Complete variable domain (other parts from reference TRBV28 and TRBJ2-1): DVKVTQSSRYLVKRTGEKVFLECVQDMDHENMFWYRQDPGLGLRLIYFSYDVKMKEKGDIPEGYSVSREKKERFSLILESASTNQTSMYLCASSQGLAVYNEQFFGPGTRLTVL.

The rearrangement links TRBV7-9 to TRBJ1-1; TRBD1 matches at 8 bases. The V segment lost 0 bases and the J segment 3 bases; nucleotides outside the gene matches: 9. Germline CDR1 SEHNR, CDR2 FQNEAQ (reference sequence). This CDR3 contains 17 residues. The CDR3 DNA reads TGTGCCAGCAGCTTAGCGAGCCAGGGGGCCCTTTACACTGAAGCTTTCTTT. Protein product: CASSLASQGALYTEAFF.

The chain couples TRBV28 to TRBJ1-2; D unclear. Trimming pared 1 base from V and 2 bases from J, leaving 11 bases between. In germline, CDR1 is MDHEN, CDR2 SYDVKM. The CDR3 covers 15 residues. CDR3 protein: CASSLYRAQNYGYTF. The DNA of the CDR3 is TGTGCCAGCAGTTTATACCGGGCACAAAACTATGGCTACACCTTC.